Following are 8 T cell receptor beta chains from one sample sequenced in a study of T cell changes during pregnancy in multiple sclerosis. Libraries were prepared by immunoSEQ multiplex PCR; TCRdb keeps only in-frame clonotypes and omits some of them. The repertoire consists of 50,000 to 65,000 clones, with approximately 90% occurring once and the leading ten covering approximately 1.2%. This material consisted of peripheral blood, taken in the second trimester of pregnancy. The receptors were sampled from a female donor with multiple sclerosis, enrolled in a pregnancy study.

The chain employs TRBV15 and TRBJ1-2; D gene uncertain. Per the germline V gene, CDR1 is LNHNV and CDR2 is YYDKDF (reference sequence). Between the trimmed V and J ends, which lost 8 bases and 4 bases, there was a span of 17 bases. The CDR3 runs 14 residues. The CDR3 DNA reads as TGTGCCACCTACGCCCCCGGCGGAATCTATGGCTACACCTTC. Residues: CATYAPGGIYGYTF.

The V gene is TRBV5-4, the J gene TRBJ1-4, with unresolved D. Per the germline V gene, CDR1 is SGHNT and CDR2 is YYREEE (reference sequence). Between the trimmed V and J ends, which lost 6 bases and 6 bases, there was a span of 12 bases. This CDR3 has 13 residues. The CDR3 loop is CASKREFDEKLFF. In nucleotides, the CDR3 is TGTGCCAGCAAGCGGGAATTCGATGAAAAACTGTTTTTT.

The chain has TRBV7-3 and TRBJ2-3; TRBD2 might be the D (6 bases). Germline-derived CDR1 and CDR2 are SGHTA and FQGTGA. V lost 7 bases and J lost 2, with 13 bases in between. This CDR3 comprises 14 residues. The CDR3 here is CASNNGRYTDTQYF. DNA for the CDR3: TGTGCCAGCAACAACGGGAGATACACAGATACGCAGTATTTT.

The chain couples TRBV6-6 to TRBJ2-7; tentatively, D is TRBD1 (6 bases). Germline V lookup: CDR1 MNHNY, CDR2 SVGAGI (reference sequence). With 7 bases removed from V and 0 bases from J, the gap between germline ends came to 16 bases. This CDR3 is built from 15 residues. Here the CDR3 DNA reads TGTGCCAGCATTCCGGACAGTGAGAGCTCCTACGAGCAGTACTTC. Protein: CASIPDSESSYEQYF.

The chain recombines TRBV29-1 with TRBJ1-1; 12 bases are shared with TRBD1. The CDR3 contains 16 residues. Trimming took 7 bases from V and 1 from J; bases not matched to a gene: 10. CDR1 SQVTM and CDR2 ANQGSEA come from the germline V gene. The CDR3 is CSAGGGQGAPNTEAFF. The CDR3 bases are TGCAGCGCCGGGGGGGGACAGGGGGCACCGAACACTGAAGCTTTCTTT.

J is TRBJ2-2 and V is TRBV27; 10 bases line up with TRBD1. V lost 7 bases and J lost 4; bases outside the gene matches: 6. Germline CDR1 is MNHEY and CDR2 is SMNVEV (reference sequence). The CDR3 runs 15 residues. The CDR3 loop is CASNVGTGVTGELFF. CDR3 DNA sequence: TGTGCCAGCAACGTCGGGACAGGGGTCACCGGGGAGCTGTTTTTT.

The chain is built from TRBV9 and TRBJ1-5, with a weak D call TRBD1 (5 bases). The CDR3 spans 14 residues. CDR1 SGDLS and CDR2 YYNGEE come from the germline V gene. V gave up 9 bases and J gave up 8 bases, with 21 bases separating them. CDR3 DNA sequence: TGTGCCACCTCCCCGGGACTTGGGGTAGAGCCCCAGCATTTT. This encodes CATSPGLGVEPQHF.

This sequence joins TRBV9 and TRBJ1-6, with no clear D. The CDR3 sequence is 13 residues long. The germline gives CDR1 SGDLS, CDR2 YYNGEE. Trimming left V 2 bases short and J 9 bases short, with 9 bases between. As DNA, the CDR3 is TGTGCCAGCAGCGTTGATTCGGGTTCACCCCTCCACTTT. Protein: CASSVDSGSPLHF.